This T cell receptor (beta chain) was observed in a study of blood T cells in healthy people across ages. PCR was performed a second time for roughly 7 to 12 cycles using a sample-barcoded 5' primer and a J-beta primer mix. MiXCR was run by TCRdb on the 5' RACE reads, yielding one entry per CDR3 protein. This sample has roughly 1,000,000 distinct CDR3 sequences, with almost 25% found just once. Germline CDR1 is SGHTA and CDR2 is FQGTGA. The length of the CDR3 is 13 residues. V dropped 3 bases and J dropped 8; count of bases not matched to a gene: 5. Separately, the same data were catalogued under a study of T cells of mothers and their children. This second study says: All donors were healthy and Caucasian; they were a few mothers and their six children.

Sequenced material: blood. The receptor's source is a girl aged 2 to 9 in good health. The chain uses TRBV7-3 and TRBJ1-1; 8 nucleotides align to TRBD1. CDR3 region: CASSFTGDREAFF. In DNA form, the CDR3 reads TGTGCCAGCAGCTTTACAGGGGACAGGGAAGCTTTCTTT.